The rows below give T cell receptor beta chains drawn from one sample of a study of Graves' ophthalmopathy and Graves' hyperthyroidism. TCRdb re-called the multiplex PCR reads with MiXCR, one entry per CDR3 protein. The sample shows hundreds of thousands of distinct CDR3 sequences, around 15% of them seen only once. Sequencing was carried out using blood. All receptors come from a woman in her thirties with Graves' ophthalmopathy. CDR3s include the opening cysteine and the closing phenylalanine or tryptophan. D genes are given only for firm matches. Clone size is stated in some rows and not others, as once, few, many or a class when expanded.

clone_size j_call v_call d_call cdr3_aa cdr3_nt
many TRBJ1-3 TRBV28 - CATQPPDGSGNTIYF TGTGCCACCCAACCCCCCGACGGATCTGGAAACACCATATATTTT
many TRBJ2-7 TRBV6-1 TRBD1 CATIRRTGSYEQYF TGTGCCACCATACGTCGGACAGGTTCCTACGAGCAGTACTTC
- TRBJ2-5 TRBV28 TRBD2 CASSLLPGLAGGQETQYF TGTGCCAGCAGTTTACTCCCGGGACTAGCGGGGGGCCAAGAGACCCAGTACTTC
many TRBJ2-7 TRBV12-3/TRBV12-4 - CASTSTPGGQYF TGTGCCAGCACCTCGACGCCTGGGGGGCAGTACTTC
- TRBJ2-7 TRBV27 - CASSLAVQGYEQYF TGTGCCAGCAGCCTGGCCGTCCAGGGCTACGAGCAGTACTTC
- TRBJ1-5 TRBV15 - CATSRDLGRESNQPQHF TGTGCCACCAGCAGAGATTTGGGGAGGGAAAGCAATCAGCCCCAGCATTTT
- TRBJ1-1 TRBV6-1 - CASSGAVGIDTEAFF TGTGCCAGCAGTGGGGCCGTAGGTATCGACACTGAAGCTTTCTTT
- TRBJ1-1 TRBV27 TRBD1 CASSTGTGGMNTEAFF TGTGCCAGCAGTACCGGGACAGGGGGAATGAACACTGAAGCTTTCTTT
many TRBJ2-7 TRBV6-1 - CASSEVAGDSYEQYF TGTGCCAGCAGTGAAGTGGCAGGGGACTCCTACGAGCAGTACTTC
many TRBJ2-2 TRBV6-4 TRBD2 CASSASGSTGELFF TGTGCCAGCAGTGCTAGCGGGAGCACCGGGGAGCTGTTTTTT
many TRBJ1-1 TRBV30 - CAWRVGFGTEAFF TGTGCCTGGAGGGTTGGGTTCGGCACTGAAGCTTTCTTT
- TRBJ2-5 TRBV12-3/TRBV12-4 - CASSFIWRAEETQYF TGTGCTAGCAGTTTCATTTGGCGGGCAGAAGAGACCCAGTACTTC
many TRBJ2-7 TRBV12-3/TRBV12-4 - CASSFDWSTEQYF TGTGCCAGCAGTTTCGACTGGTCTACGGAGCAGTACTTC
- TRBJ1-2 TRBV28 TRBD1 CASSDLTGGTYGYTF TGTGCCAGCAGCGACTTGACAGGGGGGACTTATGGCTACACCTTC
many TRBJ1-1 TRBV27 - CASSPGGYLDNEAFF TGTGCCAGTTCCCCGGGAGGGTACCTAGATAATGAAGCTTTCTTT
- TRBJ1-1 TRBV7-9 TRBD1 CASSLDPDRVEAFF TGTGCCAGCAGCTTAGACCCTGACAGGGTTGAAGCTTTCTTT
few TRBJ2-2 TRBV4-1 TRBD1 CASSQDATGAGGELFF TGCGCCAGCAGCCAAGATGCCACAGGGGCGGGCGGGGAGCTGTTTTTT
- TRBJ1-2 TRBV12-3/TRBV12-4 - CASSFGSNYGYTF TGTGCCAGCAGTTTTGGCTCCAACTATGGCTACACCTTC
- TRBJ1-2 TRBV12-3/TRBV12-4 - CASSPTNTYGYTF TGTGCCAGCAGTCCGACGAACACTTATGGCTACACCTTC
many TRBJ2-5 TRBV7-3 - CASSLSGGAQETQYF TGTGCCAGCAGCTTAAGTGGTGGGGCCCAAGAGACCCAGTACTTC
many TRBJ1-1 TRBV18 - CASSPREGNAEAFF TGTGCCAGCTCACCAAGGGAGGGGAACGCTGAAGCTTTCTTT
many TRBJ1-3 TRBV12-3/TRBV12-4 TRBD1 CASTLQGAWGNTIYF TGTGCCAGCACCCTACAGGGGGCGTGGGGAAACACCATATATTTT
many TRBJ2-5 TRBV6-2/TRBV6-3 - CASSYSEQETQYF TGTGCCAGCAGTTACTCAGAGCAAGAGACCCAGTACTTC
few TRBJ2-2 TRBV6-1 - CASTTPGTSTGELFF TGTGCCAGCACCACACCAGGCACTTCAACCGGGGAGCTGTTTTTT
many TRBJ1-6 TRBV2 - CASSVYNSPLHF TGTGCCAGTAGCGTGTATAATTCACCCCTCCACTTT
many TRBJ2-4 TRBV28 - CASSPGGGWSKNIQYF TGTGCCAGCAGCCCTGGAGGGGGTTGGTCCAAAAACATTCAGTACTTC
many TRBJ2-5 TRBV28 TRBD2 CASSYFSGGAQETQYF TGTGCCAGCAGCTACTTTAGCGGGGGGGCGCAGGAGACCCAGTACTTC
few TRBJ1-1 TRBV30 TRBD1 CAWSVRGATSTEAFF TGTGCCTGGAGTGTCAGGGGGGCGACGAGCACTGAAGCTTTCTTT
few TRBJ2-5 TRBV7-6 - CASSLLGGVGETQYF TGTGCCAGCAGCTTATTGGGGGGCGTTGGGGAGACCCAGTACTTC
many TRBJ2-7 TRBV5-5 - CASSYQATGRSYEQYF TGTGCCAGCAGCTACCAAGCGACGGGGAGGTCCTACGAGCAGTACTTC
many TRBJ2-5 TRBV30 - CAWSFGFRRQETQYF TGTGCCTGGAGTTTTGGGTTTAGGAGGCAAGAGACCCAGTACTTC
many TRBJ2-7 TRBV28 TRBD1 CASSVPDRGEQYF TGTGCCAGCAGCGTCCCCGACAGGGGGGAGCAGTACTTC
many TRBJ2-7 TRBV28 TRBD2 CASQAGRTYEQYF TGTGCCAGTCAAGCGGGGCGGACCTACGAGCAGTACTTC
- TRBJ2-7 TRBV30 TRBD2 CAWDSPGTSGPYEQYF TGTGCCTGGGACAGTCCCGGGACTAGCGGGCCCTACGAGCAGTACTTC
- TRBJ2-5 TRBV12-3/TRBV12-4 TRBD1 CASSYWGQLQETQYF TGTGCCAGCAGTTACTGGGGACAGTTACAAGAGACCCAGTACTTC
- TRBJ2-5 TRBV7-2 - CASSSGTYKTQYF TGTGCCAGCAGCTCCGGGACATATAAGACCCAGTACTTC
many TRBJ1-5 TRBV28 - CATNQDFESRQPQHF TGTGCCACTAATCAAGACTTCGAAAGTAGGCAGCCCCAGCATTTT
- TRBJ2-5 TRBV5-1 - CASSLVLLSSLGETQYF TGCGCCAGCAGCTTGGTACTCTTGTCCAGTTTAGGAGAGACCCAGTACTTC
many TRBJ2-5 TRBV6-1 - CASSVGMGETQYF TGTGCCAGCAGTGTAGGAATGGGGGAGACCCAGTACTTC
many TRBJ1-1 TRBV2 - CASGGEWVNTEAFF TGTGCCAGCGGCGGGGAGTGGGTGAACACTGAAGCTTTCTTT
- TRBJ2-5 TRBV5-5 - CASSRYIGETQYF TGTGCCAGCAGCCGATACATCGGGGAGACCCAGTACTTC
many TRBJ2-7 TRBV20-1 - CSARDERVSGLNYEQYF TGCAGTGCTAGAGATGAAAGGGTGAGCGGGTTAAACTACGAGCAGTACTTC